This entry features one TCR beta chain sequence. The antigen is unknown. CDR1 is GTSNPN, CDR2 SVGIG, per germline (reference sequence). This CDR3 is 12 amino acids long. With 0 bases removed from V and 4 bases from J, the gap between germline ends came to 6 bases. This specimen belongs to a study of shared clonotypes between healthy human individuals. Across the study: Researchers assigned three CD4 naive, three CD4 memory, two CD8 naive and one CD8 memory plate to each donor.

Regarding the study as a whole: Generally, naive subsets came out with larger estimated richness than memory subsets. Among a few donors, about 5% of naive CD4 clonotypes were found in common. Sampling included only blood; tissue repertoires likely differ.

Data came from immunoSEQ multiplex PCR; TCRdb stores just in-frame clones and leaves some out. Among 1.5 million to 1.9 million clones listed, nearly 99% were seen once. The sequencing sample was made of naive CD4+ T cells sorted from blood. Documented subset: CD45RA+ positively selected. This TCR came from a man aged 25-45 years in good health. This chain links TRBV30 with TRBJ1-2; D is unresolved. The CDR3 loop reads CAWSVVAYGYTF. The CDR3 nucleotides read TGTGCCTGGAGTGTCGTTGCCTATGGCTACACCTTC.